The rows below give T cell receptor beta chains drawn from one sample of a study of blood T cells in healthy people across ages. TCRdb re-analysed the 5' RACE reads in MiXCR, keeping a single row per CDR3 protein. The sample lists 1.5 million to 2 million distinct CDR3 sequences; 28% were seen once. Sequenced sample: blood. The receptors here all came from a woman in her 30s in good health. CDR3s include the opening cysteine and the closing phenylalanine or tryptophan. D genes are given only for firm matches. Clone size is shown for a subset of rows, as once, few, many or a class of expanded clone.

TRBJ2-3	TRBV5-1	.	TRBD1	TGCGCCAGCAGCTTGTCATTGGGGACAGGGACTACTAGCACAGATACGCAGTATTTT	CASSLSLGTGTTSTDTQYF
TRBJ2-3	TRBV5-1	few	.	TGCGCCAGCAGCGGGACTCTCGATACGCAGTATTTT	CASSGTLDTQYF
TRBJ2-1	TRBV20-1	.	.	TGCAGTGTTACGCTTGTGGGGGAAGAGCAGTTCTTC	CSVTLVGEEQFF
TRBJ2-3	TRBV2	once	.	TGTGCCAGCAGTGGACGGGACACGTACACAGATACGCAGTATTTT	CASSGRDTYTDTQYF
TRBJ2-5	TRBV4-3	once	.	TGCGCCAGCAGCCAAGACCGAAGGCCCCCCGAGACCCAGTACTTC	CASSQDRRPPETQYF
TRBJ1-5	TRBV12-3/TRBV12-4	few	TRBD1	TGTGCCAGCACACGACAGGGAAGAGTGGTGGGGCAGCCCCAGCATTTT	CASTRQGRVVGQPQHF
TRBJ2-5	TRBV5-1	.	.	TGCACCAGCACCCATCCAGGTGGAGGAGAGACCCAGTACTTC	CTSTHPGGGETQYF
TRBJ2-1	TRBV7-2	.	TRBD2	TGTGCCAGCAGCTTATCCGGGGGGGGTAGTGAGCAGTTCTTC	CASSLSGGGSEQFF
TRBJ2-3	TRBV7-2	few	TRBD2	TGTGCCAGCAGCTTACCGGGACTAGCGTCCGATACGCAGTATTTT	CASSLPGLASDTQYF
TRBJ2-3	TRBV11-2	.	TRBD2	TGTGCCAGCAGCTTAGATTCGGGAGGGCCGGCAGATACGCAGTATTTT	CASSLDSGGPADTQYF
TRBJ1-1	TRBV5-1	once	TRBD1	TGCGCCAGCAGCGCCACCGGGACAGGGCTGAACACTGAAGCTTTCTTT	CASSATGTGLNTEAFF
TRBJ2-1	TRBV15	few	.	TGTGCCACCAGCAGAGGGTCGGGGAGCTCCTACAATGAGCAGTTCTTC	CATSRGSGSSYNEQFF
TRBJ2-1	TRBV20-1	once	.	TGCAGTGCCACAACCGGCTCCTACGAGCAGTTCTTC	CSATTGSYEQFF
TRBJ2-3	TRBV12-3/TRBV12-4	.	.	TGTGCCAGCAGTCCGGGGGGGACAGGGTCCGGCGATACGCAGTATTTT	CASSPGGTGSGDTQYF
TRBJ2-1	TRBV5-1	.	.	TGCGCCAGCAGCGTGGGCAATGAGGGGCAGTTCTTC	CASSVGNEGQFF
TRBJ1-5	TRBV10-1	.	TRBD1	TGCGCCAGCAGGGGGGGTAGAGGACAGGCCAATCAGCCCCAGCATTTT	CASRGGRGQANQPQHF
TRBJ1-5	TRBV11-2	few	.	TGTGCCAGCAGCGGACGGAGCAATCAGCCCCAGCATTTT	CASSGRSNQPQHF